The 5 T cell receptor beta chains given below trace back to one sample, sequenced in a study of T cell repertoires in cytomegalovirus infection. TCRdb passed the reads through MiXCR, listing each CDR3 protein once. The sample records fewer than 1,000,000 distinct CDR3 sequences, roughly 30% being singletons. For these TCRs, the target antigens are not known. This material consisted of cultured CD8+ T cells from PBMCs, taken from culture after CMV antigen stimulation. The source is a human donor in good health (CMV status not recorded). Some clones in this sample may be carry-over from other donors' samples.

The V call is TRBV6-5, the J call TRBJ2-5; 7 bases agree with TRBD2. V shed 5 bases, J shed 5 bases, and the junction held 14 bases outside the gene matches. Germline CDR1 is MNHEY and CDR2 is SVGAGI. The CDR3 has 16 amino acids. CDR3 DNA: TGTGCCAGCAGTGCTCAGCGGGGCCCGCAATTTGAGACCCAGTACTTC. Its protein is CASSAQRGPQFETQYF.

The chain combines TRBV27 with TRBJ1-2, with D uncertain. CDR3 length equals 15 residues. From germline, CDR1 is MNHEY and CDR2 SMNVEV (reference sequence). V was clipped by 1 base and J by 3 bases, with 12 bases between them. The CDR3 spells CASSLWGTSHYGYTF. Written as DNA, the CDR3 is TGTGCCAGCAGTTTATGGGGAACAAGCCACTATGGCTACACCTTC.

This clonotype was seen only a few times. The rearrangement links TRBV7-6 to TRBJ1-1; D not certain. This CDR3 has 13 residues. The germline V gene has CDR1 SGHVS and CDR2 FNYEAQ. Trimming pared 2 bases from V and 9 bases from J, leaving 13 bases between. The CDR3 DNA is TGTGCCAGCAGCTTAAGTCAGGAACGAAAAGCTTTCTTT. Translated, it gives CASSLSQERKAFF.

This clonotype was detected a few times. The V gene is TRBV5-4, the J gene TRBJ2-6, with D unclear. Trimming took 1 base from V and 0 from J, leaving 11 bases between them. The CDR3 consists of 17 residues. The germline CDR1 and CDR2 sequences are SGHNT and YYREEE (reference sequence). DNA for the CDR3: TGTGCCAGCAGCTTGTACTATCTGATCTCTGGGGCCAACGTCCTGACTTTC. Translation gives CASSLYYLISGANVLTF.

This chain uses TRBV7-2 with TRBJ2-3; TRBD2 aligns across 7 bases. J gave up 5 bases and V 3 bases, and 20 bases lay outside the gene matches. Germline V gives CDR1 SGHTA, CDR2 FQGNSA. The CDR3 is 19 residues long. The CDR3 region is CASSLSVFGAGEAGDTQYF. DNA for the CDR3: TGTGCCAGCAGCTTGAGCGTTTTTGGGGCGGGGGAGGCTGGAGATACGCAGTATTTT.